This TCR beta chain stems from a study of blood T cells in healthy people across ages. This clonotype was observed a few times. The antigen remains unidentified. This CDR3 comprises 14 residues. The ends were cut back, 3 bases at V and 1 base at J, with 10 bases in the middle. From germline, CDR1 is DFQATT and CDR2 SNEGSKA (reference sequence). Alongside a J-beta primer mix, a sample-barcoded 5' primer served in a second PCR lasting about 7 to 12 cycles. Tagging of each cDNA molecule was performed by a template-switch adaptor with 12 random nucleotides. TCRdb reanalysed the 5' RACE reads using MiXCR and keeps one entry per CDR3 protein. The sample includes over a million distinct CDR3 sequences, around two fifths of them seen just once. Study outcomes and limitations: The unknown donor CMV status may have confounded expanded clonotype changes. Because sorting was not performed, PBMCs prevented conclusive naive versus antigen-experienced comparison.

Sequenced: blood. The chain employs TRBV20-1 and TRBJ2-1; D not certain. The receptor was isolated from a woman under 30 in good health. Here the CDR3 reads CSASGSRSYNEQFF. Written as DNA, the CDR3 is TGCAGTGCTAGCGGGTCAAGGTCCTACAATGAGCAGTTCTTC.